These 28 T cell receptor beta chains came from one sample sequenced in a study of response to subunit inactivated influenza vaccine. TCRdb fed the RT-PCR reads into MiXCR, producing one record per CDR3 protein. This table holds about 620,000 distinct CDR3 sequences, about 11% found once. These data are also associated with another study on T cells expressing NK-cell markers. In that study: A 5'RACE template switching approach incorporating UMIs was used to make TCR beta cDNA.

The sequences come from PBMCs from blood, collected on the day of vaccination. These TCRs come from a man between 50 and 59 years old who received an inactivated influenza vaccine.

This chain links TRBV6-2 or TRBV6-3 with TRBJ2-7, with unresolved D. The V end lost 0 bases, the J end lost 6 bases, and 6 bases lay between the germline ends. The germline V gene has CDR1 MNHEY and CDR2 SVGEGT. The CDR3 is 12 residues long. CDR3 protein: CASSYSNSEQYF. The DNA for the CDR3 is TGTGCCAGCAGTTACTCCAATAGCGAGCAGTACTTC.

The CDR3 nucleotides read TGCGCCAGCAGCCAAGACAGAAATTCACCCCTCCACTTT. Its translation: CASSQDRNSPLHF. This chain joins TRBV4-1 and TRBJ1-6; D not certain. The CDR3 runs 13 residues. The germline V gene encodes CDR1 MGHRA and CDR2 YSYEKL. Deletions cut 0 bases from V and 7 bases from J, with 4 bases between.

This clonotype was detected a few times. CDR3 sequence (DNA): TGCGCCAGCAGCCAAGAGGTACGAACCTATGGCTACACCTTC. Residues: CASSQEVRTYGYTF. This rearrangement joins TRBV4-1 to TRBJ1-2; D unresolved. Deletions cut 0 bases from V and 4 bases from J, with 9 bases between. This CDR3 contains 14 residues. Germline V gives CDR1 MGHRA, CDR2 YSYEKL.

This clonotype has a handful of counts. This CDR3 is CASRHRDTSYEQYF. DNA for the CDR3: TGTGCCAGCAGGCACCGGGACACCTCCTACGAGCAGTACTTC. The chain uses TRBV2 and TRBJ2-7, with a tentative D call TRBD1 (6 bases). CDR1 is SNHLY, CDR2 FYNNEI, per germline. The CDR3 consists of 14 residues. V lost 6 bases to trimming and J lost 0 bases, with 12 bases between them.

This clonotype was observed a few times. J is TRBJ2-7 and V is TRBV5-1; 7 positions agree with TRBD1. V gave up 4 bases and J gave up 3 bases; unmatched junction bases: 7. Germline V CDR1 and CDR2: SGHRS, YFSETQ. The CDR3 spans 14 residues. This chain's CDR3 is CASSGSAGGYEQYF. The CDR3 nucleotides read TGCGCCAGCAGCGGATCGGCAGGGGGCTACGAGCAGTACTTC.

This clonotype was seen many times. V and J are TRBV28 and TRBJ2-3; D perhaps matches TRBD1 (5 bases). The CDR3 sequence is 16 residues long. V shed 6 bases and J shed 3 bases, with 19 bases lying between them. Germline V gives CDR1 MDHEN, CDR2 SYDVKM. This CDR3 reads CASRTAGRRGTDTQYF. The CDR3 DNA reads as TGTGCCAGCAGAACAGCAGGGCGCCGTGGAACAGATACGCAGTATTTT.

The sample holds a few counts of this clonotype. The chain carries TRBV7-3 and TRBJ2-2; D gene unclear. V shed 8 bases and J shed 5 bases, with 12 bases lying between them. The germline CDR1 and CDR2 sequences are SGHTA and FQGTGA. The CDR3 spans 13 residues. CDR3 loop: CASAQSLTGELFF. The DNA for the CDR3 is TGTGCCAGCGCCCAGAGCCTGACCGGGGAGCTGTTTTTT.

The chain carries TRBV29-1 and TRBJ2-1; 8 bases align to TRBD1. The CDR3 contains 13 residues. Germline V gene sequence: CDR1 SQVTM, CDR2 ANQGSEA. V trimming: 3 bases; J trimming: 10 bases; junction bases outside the gene matches: 8. As DNA, the CDR3 is TGCAGCGTTGAGGGACAGGTACGGTGGGAGCAGTTCTTC. The encoded protein is CSVEGQVRWEQFF.

This chain's CDR3 is CASSSNRQGGEEAFF. The CDR3 DNA is TGTGCCAGCAGCTCAAACCGACAGGGTGGTGAGGAAGCTTTCTTT. This rearrangement joins TRBV12-3 or TRBV12-4 to TRBJ1-1, with TRBD1 matching over 7 bases. Germline trimming cut 6 bases from V and 8 bases from J; bases unmatched to any gene: 15. This CDR3 comprises 15 residues.

The sample holds a few counts of this clonotype. This sequence joins TRBV12-3 or TRBV12-4 and TRBJ2-1, with 9 positions matching TRBD2. The CDR3 is 12 residues long. J was trimmed by 9 bases and V by 6 bases; bases with no gene match: 3. In DNA form, the CDR3 reads TGTGCCAGCAGATATAGCGGGGGTGAGCAGTTCTTC. It yields the protein CASRYSGGEQFF.

This clonotype was seen once. The gene calls are TRBV18 and TRBJ2-1; D might be TRBD1 or TRBD2, each matching 5 bases. Germline V CDR1 and CDR2: KGHSH, LQKENI. The CDR3 sequence is 16 residues long. The V and J ends lost 3 bases and 6 bases respectively, with 18 bases between them. DNA of the CDR3: TGTGCCAGCTCACCTCAGGGACGGATTGGTGGCAATGAGCAGTTCTTC. Protein product: CASSPQGRIGGNEQFF.

This clonotype was found a few times. This rearrangement joins TRBV20-1 to TRBJ2-3; D is possibly TRBD2 (6 bases). V was cut by 3 bases and J by 0 bases, with 10 bases left in between. Germline-derived CDR1 and CDR2 are DFQATT and SNEGSKA (reference sequence). This CDR3 has 14 residues. This CDR3 reads CSASLRGSTDTQYF. The CDR3 region has the DNA TGCAGTGCTAGCCTGCGGGGTAGCACAGATACGCAGTATTTT.

The chain couples TRBV7-9 to TRBJ1-3; D is uncertain. This CDR3 comprises 15 residues. Germline assignment: CDR1 SEHNR and CDR2 FQNEAQ (reference sequence). The germline V and J ends were trimmed by 5 bases and 0 bases, with 11 bases remaining between them. CDR3 region: CASSNPSFSGNTIYF. The CDR3 DNA reads as TGTGCCAGCAGCAACCCAAGTTTCTCTGGAAACACCATATATTTT.

This clonotype was recorded a few times. The chain joins TRBV28 to TRBJ2-7, with D perhaps given as TRBD1 or TRBD2 (7 bases each). V lost 2 bases and J lost 9, with 23 bases in between. The CDR3 contains 16 residues. Germline lookup yields CDR1 MDHEN and CDR2 SYDVKM. The chain's CDR3 is CASSLVRSQGGIRQYF. Here the CDR3 DNA reads TGTGCCAGCAGTTTAGTCCGTTCGCAGGGGGGGATAAGGCAGTACTTC.

This clonotype was seen at least ten times. The chain links TRBV29-1 to TRBJ2-1, with 9 bases aligning to TRBD2. Trimming cost V 4 bases and J 2 bases; bases outside gene matches: 6. The CDR3 is 15 residues long. Germline V gene sequence: CDR1 SQVTM, CDR2 ANQGSEA. The CDR3 protein is CSVGKREATYNEQFF. The CDR3 region has the DNA TGCAGCGTTGGGAAGCGGGAGGCCACCTACAATGAGCAGTTCTTC.

This clonotype was detected only a few times. The V call is TRBV12-3 or TRBV12-4, the J call TRBJ2-2; maybe TRBD2 (5 bases). The V end was cut by 8 bases, the J end by 4 bases, with 14 bases between. The CDR3 extends over 14 amino acids. The CDR3 region has the DNA TGTGCCAGCGGGTGGACTCTACGCACCGGGGAGCTGTTTTTT. This translates into CASGWTLRTGELFF.

V usage is TRBV5-6 and J usage is TRBJ2-7, with TRBD2 identical over 9 bases. The CDR3 contains 15 residues. From germline, CDR1 is SGHDT and CDR2 YYEEEE. V shed 0 bases and J 3 bases; nucleotides not matched to a gene: 4. CDR3 nucleotides: TGTGCCAGCAGCTTGGGCGGGGGGGCGTACTACGAGCAGTACTTC. It is translated as CASSLGGGAYYEQYF.

This clonotype was detected a few times. The chain combines TRBV4-2 with TRBJ2-3; 7 bases align to TRBD2. V lost 3 bases to trimming and J lost 1 base; unmatched junction nucleotides: 7. This CDR3 comprises 16 residues. The germline V gene has CDR1 LGHNA and CDR2 YNFKEQ. This CDR3 reads CASSQASSGRTDTQYF. The CDR3 DNA reads TGTGCCAGCAGCCAGGCATCTAGCGGACGCACAGATACGCAGTATTTT.

The rearrangement links TRBV7-2 to TRBJ2-3, with D uncertain. From germline, CDR1 is SGHTA and CDR2 FQGNSA. V was cut by 5 bases and J by 2 bases, with 14 bases left in between. There are 15 residues in the CDR3. The CDR3: CASSPRRAHTDTQYF. CDR3 sequence (DNA): TGTGCCAGCAGCCCTAGACGGGCTCACACAGATACGCAGTATTTT.

In its sample, this clonotype was seen a few times. The chain combines TRBV20-1 with TRBJ2-7, with D perhaps given as TRBD1 or TRBD2 (5 bases each). This CDR3 has 13 residues. Trimming removed 5 bases from V and 2 bases from J, with 13 bases in between. The germline CDR1 and CDR2 sequences are DFQATT and SNEGSKA (reference sequence). The CDR3 DNA follows: TGCAGTGCTGACCGGGACCACGCCTACGAGCAGTACTTC. It translates to CSADRDHAYEQYF.

The genes are TRBV15 and TRBJ2-1; 10 bases are a match to TRBD2. V lost 1 base and J lost 3; bases outside the gene matches: 3. The CDR3 length is 16 residues. From germline, CDR1 is LNHNV and CDR2 YYDKDF (reference sequence). The CDR3 loop reads CATSRALAGDYNEQFF. CDR3 DNA sequence: TGTGCCACCAGCAGAGCCCTAGCGGGGGACTACAATGAGCAGTTCTTC.

This clonotype has more than one count but fewer than ten. The chain links TRBV29-1 to TRBJ2-1; tentatively, D is TRBD1 (6 bases). Trimming shortened V by 5 bases and J by 10 bases, and 12 bases separated the two germline ends. Germline V gives CDR1 SQVTM, CDR2 ANQGSEA. This CDR3 spans 11 amino acids. The CDR3 region is CSVSDRKEQFF. CDR3 in DNA: TGCAGCGTTTCCGACAGGAAAGAGCAGTTCTTC.

This clonotype has only a few counts. V and J are TRBV6-2 or TRBV6-3 and TRBJ1-1; D uncertain. CDR1 and CDR2 (germline): MNHEY, SVGEGT. Trimming removed 0 bases at V and 1 base at J, with 6 bases between. There are 14 residues in the CDR3. The CDR3: CASSYSPGNTEAFF. The CDR3 DNA follows: TGTGCCAGCAGTTACTCTCCCGGGAACACTGAAGCTTTCTTT.

This clonotype occurred a few times. This chain connects TRBV15 to TRBJ1-6, with D possibly being TRBD1 (5 bases). Per germline, CDR1 LNHNV and CDR2 YYDKDF (reference sequence). The germline V and J ends were trimmed by 0 bases and 8 bases, with 17 bases remaining between them. There are 17 residues in the CDR3. DNA for the CDR3: TGTGCCACCAGCAGAGACCCGGGCGGGGGATCCCATTCACCCCTCCACTTT. Amino acid sequence: CATSRDPGGGSHSPLHF.

This clonotype has more than one count but fewer than ten. The chain recombines TRBV20-1 with TRBJ2-2; D is possibly TRBD2 (6 bases). Germline V gives CDR1 DFQATT, CDR2 SNEGSKA (reference sequence). Trimming left V 3 bases short and J 2 bases short, with 13 bases between. The CDR3 is 15 amino acids. The CDR3 bases are TGCAGTGCTAGGGGGGGTGGGGCAAACACCGGGGAGCTGTTTTTT. This codes for CSARGGGANTGELFF.

In this sample, this clonotype turned up a few times. The V gene is TRBV5-8, the J gene TRBJ2-7; maybe TRBD1 (5 bases). This CDR3 is 14 amino acids long. Trimming stripped 6 bases from V and 2 bases from J, with 15 bases between. Germline values: CDR1 SGHTS, CDR2 YDEGEE. CDR3: CASTLGQITYEQYF. The CDR3 DNA sequence: TGTGCCAGCACCCTGGGGCAGATAACCTACGAGCAGTACTTC.

J is TRBJ2-7 and V is TRBV6-2 or TRBV6-3; TRBD1 agrees at 7 bases. With 5 bases clipped from V and 3 bases from J, the junction kept 10 bases outside the gene matches. CDR1 MNHEY and CDR2 SVGEGT come from the germline V gene. The CDR3 is 15 residues long. Here the CDR3 reads CASSALRDSNYEQYF. In nucleotides, the CDR3 is TGTGCCAGCAGTGCCCTCCGGGACAGCAACTACGAGCAGTACTTC.

The sample holds many counts of this clonotype. The gene calls are TRBV12-3 or TRBV12-4 and TRBJ2-4; D is possibly TRBD2 (5 bases). The V and J ends lost 6 bases and 3 bases respectively, with 12 bases between them. The CDR3 runs to 14 residues. CDR3 loop: CASSSYRDKNIQYF. CDR3 in DNA: TGTGCCAGCAGCTCATACCGGGACAAAAACATTCAGTACTTC.